A selection of T cell receptor beta chains follows, all from one sample in a study of vaccination and CD4 T cells after COVID-19. TCRdb re-derived calls from the PCR reads in MiXCR, one entry per CDR3 protein. The table lists approximately 7,700 distinct CDR3 sequences, under 65% of them singletons, with around an eighth in the top ten. Their antigen targets remain unknown. Sequenced: CD4+ T cells from blood, cultured in vitro. These receptors originate from a human donor in good health. The CDR3 runs from the conserved cysteine through the conserved F or W. D genes are given only for firm matches. Expanded clones are given a class, and other clones once, few, many or no size at all.

TRBV11-2	TRBJ2-3	.	TRBD1	CASSSGTVADTQYF	TGTGCCAGCAGCTCCGGGACAGTTGCAGATACGCAGTATTTT
TRBV12-3/TRBV12-4	TRBJ1-2	.	.	CASSADRGGYTF	TGTGCCAGCAGTGCGGATAGGGGAGGCTACACCTTC
TRBV30	TRBJ1-5	.	TRBD1	CAWGQGSNQPQHF	TGTGCCTGGGGACAGGGGTCTAATCAGCCCCAGCATTTT
TRBV25-1	TRBJ1-3	.	TRBD1	CASSKQGSGNTIYF	TGTGCCAGCAGCAAACAGGGGTCCGGAAACACCATATATTTT
TRBV20-1	TRBJ1-5	.	TRBD1	CSATKDRGRDQPQHF	TGCAGTGCTACTAAGGACAGGGGGCGTGATCAGCCCCAGCATTTT
TRBV3-1	TRBJ1-1	.	.	CASSQGGPNTEAFF	TGTGCCAGCAGCCAGGGGGGCCCGAACACTGAAGCTTTCTTT
TRBV20-1	TRBJ2-1	.	TRBD2	CSAPSGGASIEQFF	TGCAGTGCCCCCAGCGGGGGGGCGAGTATTGAGCAGTTCTTC
TRBV6-5	TRBJ2-7	.	TRBD1	CASSYSPGGRSSYEQYF	TGTGCCAGCAGTTACTCGCCAGGGGGTAGGAGCTCCTACGAGCAGTACTTC
TRBV4-1	TRBJ1-1	.	TRBD1	CASSQEDRANEAFF	TGCGCCAGCAGCCAAGAGGACAGGGCAAACGAAGCTTTCTTT
TRBV5-5	TRBJ1-2	.	.	CASSIRLGGANYGYTF	TGTGCCAGCAGCATCCGATTGGGGGGAGCTAACTATGGCTACACCTTC
TRBV10-3	TRBJ2-7	.	.	CAISEQLYEQYF	TGTGCCATCAGTGAGCAGCTCTACGAGCAGTACTTC
TRBV20-1	TRBJ2-3	few	TRBD2	CSASGLDGGRGDTQYF	TGCAGTGCTTCGGGCCTTGATGGCGGGAGGGGGGATACGCAGTATTTT
TRBV6-2/TRBV6-3	TRBJ2-5	.	.	CASSYRNLEETQYF	TGTGCCAGCAGTTACAGGAATCTGGAAGAGACCCAGTACTTC
TRBV20-1	TRBJ2-7	.	TRBD2	CSASTGGIRFYEQYF	TGCAGTGCTAGTACGGGGGGGATTCGCTTCTACGAGCAGTACTTC
TRBV12-3/TRBV12-4	TRBJ1-5	few	TRBD1	CASSFRRGQGQGAQHF	TGTGCCAGCAGTTTTCGCCGTGGACAGGGGCAAGGGGCCCAGCATTTT
TRBV27	TRBJ1-1	few	.	CASSPLNRLNTEAFF	TGTGCCAGCAGTCCCCTCAACCGTCTGAACACTGAAGCTTTCTTT
TRBV5-1	TRBJ2-3	.	TRBD2	CASSSGLAPTDTQYF	TGCGCCAGCAGCTCTGGACTAGCCCCCACAGATACGCAGTATTTT
TRBV20-1	TRBJ2-3	few	TRBD2	CSARDWAGRADTQYF	TGCAGTGCTAGAGATTGGGCGGGGAGGGCAGATACGCAGTATTTT
TRBV5-6	TRBJ1-1	.	.	CASSLVSQARAFF	TGTGCCAGCAGCTTGGTTTCGCAGGCGAGAGCTTTCTTT
TRBV6-1	TRBJ1-6	.	.	CASRAGCSPLHF	TGTGCCAGCAGGGCAGGGTGTTCACCCCTCCACTTT
TRBV19	TRBJ1-6	.	.	CASTNTGLQGRTLHF	TGTGCCAGTACCAACACCGGGCTTCAGGGTCGCACCCTCCACTTT
TRBV19	TRBJ1-4	.	.	CASSRGQWDEKLFF	TGTGCCAGTAGTAGAGGACAGTGGGATGAAAAACTGTTTTTT
TRBV6-5	TRBJ2-2	.	.	CASSSAAGANTGELFF	TGTGCCAGCAGTTCAGCGGCTGGTGCGAACACCGGGGAGCTGTTTTTT
TRBV10-3	TRBJ1-2	few	.	CAISGSKANYGYTF	TGTGCCATCAGTGGTTCGAAGGCTAACTATGGCTACACCTTC
TRBV23-1	TRBJ1-4	.	.	CASSLGTEKLFF	TGCGCCAGCTCACTAGGGACAGAAAAACTGTTTTTT
TRBV19	TRBJ2-2	.	TRBD2	CASTASGLAGVGELFF	TGTGCCAGTACCGCATCGGGACTAGCGGGAGTCGGGGAGCTGTTTTTT
TRBV7-8	TRBJ2-7	.	TRBD2	CASSLAAGLGALSSYEQYF	TGTGCCAGCAGCTTAGCGGCGGGACTAGGGGCCCTAAGCTCCTACGAGCAGTACTTC
TRBV4-3	TRBJ1-1	.	TRBD1	CASSQDRAGQGDTEAFF	TGCGCCAGCAGCCAAGATAGGGCGGGACAGGGGGACACTGAAGCTTTCTTT
TRBV20-1	TRBJ1-1	.	.	CSARSKRRGMNTEAFF	TGCAGTGCTAGATCTAAGCGGCGGGGGATGAACACTGAAGCTTTCTTT
TRBV11-3	TRBJ1-1	.	.	CASSKQLNTEAFF	TGTGCCAGCAGCAAACAGCTGAACACTGAAGCTTTCTTT
TRBV11-2	TRBJ2-2	.	.	CASSLAWNTGELFF	TGTGCCAGCAGCTTAGCGTGGAACACCGGGGAGCTGTTTTTT
TRBV12-3/TRBV12-4	TRBJ1-2	.	.	CASSFPQGRRGYTF	TGTGCCAGCAGCTTCCCACAGGGCCGAAGAGGCTACACCTTC
TRBV10-3	TRBJ1-2	.	.	CAISESQGLHYGYTF	TGTGCCATCAGTGAGTCTCAGGGGCTCCACTATGGCTACACCTTC
TRBV30	TRBJ1-1	few	.	CACAQDTEAFF	TGTGCCTGCGCCCAGGACACTGAAGCTTTCTTT
TRBV19	TRBJ1-1	.	.	CASIGPSPLMALF	TGTGCCAGTATAGGCCCCTCCCCATTAATGGCTCTCTTT
TRBV7-2	TRBJ2-5	.	.	CASSPRSQETQYF	TGTGCCAGCAGCCCCAGATCCCAAGAGACCCAGTACTTC
TRBV28	TRBJ2-1	.	.	CASSLGGEQFF	TGTGCCAGCAGTTTAGGAGGTGAGCAGTTCTTC
TRBV7-2	TRBJ1-1	.	TRBD1	CASSLARTGAFGAFF	TGTGCCAGCAGCTTAGCCCGGACAGGGGCGTTTGGAGCTTTCTTT
TRBV9	TRBJ2-3	.	TRBD1	CASSPWTGGLPDTQYF	TGTGCCAGCAGCCCATGGACAGGGGGCCTTCCAGATACGCAGTATTTT
TRBV19	TRBJ1-2	.	TRBD1	CASSARTGDGYTF	TGTGCCAGTAGTGCGCGGACAGGGGATGGCTACACCTTC
TRBV20-1	TRBJ2-7	.	TRBD2	CGAGETSGSGEQYF	TGCGGTGCTGGAGAGACTAGCGGGAGTGGCGAGCAGTACTTC
TRBV29-1	TRBJ2-5	few	.	CSGGFTEQETQYF	TGCAGCGGTGGGTTTACAGAACAAGAGACCCAGTACTTC
TRBV7-2	TRBJ2-1	.	.	CASSLPSISYNEQFF	TGTGCCAGCAGCTTACCTAGCATCTCCTACAATGAGCAGTTCTTC
TRBV11-2	TRBJ1-1	.	.	CASSPPTVWNTEAFF	TGTGCCAGCAGCCCACCCACTGTATGGAACACTGAAGCTTTCTTT
TRBV21-1	TRBJ1-2	few	.	CASSSRVKAYGYTF	TGTGCCAGCAGCAGCAGGGTTAAGGCCTATGGCTACACCTTC
TRBV11-3	TRBJ2-1	few	TRBD2	CASSLGLAGFNEQFF	TGTGCCAGCAGCTTAGGACTAGCGGGGTTCAATGAGCAGTTCTTC
TRBV7-2	TRBJ2-2	few	.	CASSLMGTGELFF	TGTGCCAGCAGCTTAATGGGCACCGGGGAGCTGTTTTTT
TRBV4-1	TRBJ2-1	.	.	CASSQDDGLYNEQFF	TGCGCCAGCAGCCAAGATGATGGACTCTACAATGAGCAGTTCTTC
TRBV24-1	TRBJ2-3	.	.	CATSDTDTQYF	TGTGCCACCAGTGACACAGATACGCAGTATTTT
TRBV20-1	TRBJ2-1	.	TRBD2	CSASRGSSYNEQFF	TGCAGTGCTAGCCGCGGGAGCTCCTACAATGAGCAGTTCTTC
TRBV5-4	TRBJ2-1	.	TRBD2	CASNEGLAVYNEQFF	TGTGCCAGCAACGAAGGACTAGCGGTATACAATGAGCAGTTCTTC
TRBV6-5	TRBJ1-2	.	.	CASSYSVEGRIEGYTF	TGTGCCAGCAGTTACTCGGTGGAGGGGAGGATCGAGGGCTACACCTTC